This T cell receptor beta chain was documented in a study of T cells in Graves' hyperthyroidism and ophthalmopathy. Across the study: Sampling of peripheral blood happened at initial diagnosis, prior to any treatment. Study-level results: The model made its ophthalmopathy prediction, and onset followed a median around 6.9 months later.

This clonotype has only one observation. Antigen unknown. Germline CDR1 SGHDT, CDR2 YYEEEE. The CDR3 spans 18 residues. The ends lost 4 bases at V and 0 bases at J; junction bases unmatched: 5. The investigators amplified TCR beta CDR3 regions from RNA transcripts. The HTBI primer set drove a first-round RT-PCR of the TCR CDR3. A single record per CDR3 protein comes from TCRdb applying MiXCR to the multiplex PCR reads. The data show under 300,000 distinct CDR3 sequences, with around 15% seen just once and around 30% held by the top ten. On the basis of clinical symptoms, serum thyroxine and TRAb, thyroid ultrasound and orbital computed tomography, diagnoses were made.

The sample taken for sequencing was blood. The rearrangement links TRBV5-6 to TRBJ2-3, with 16 bases matching TRBD2. The sequence derives from a woman aged 45-60 years with Graves' hyperthyroidism that later progressed to Graves' ophthalmopathy. CDR3 bases: TGTGCCAGCAGCGTGGGACTAGCGGGAGGGCCGAGCACAGATACGCAGTATTTT. It specifies CASSVGLAGGPSTDTQYF.